The 14 T cell receptor beta chains reported below all come from one sample, sequenced in a study of PD-1 blockade in classical Hodgkin lymphoma. Every patient was affected by relapse after autologous stem cell transplantation, while exposure to brentuximab vedotin was not uniform. TCRdb keeps only in-frame clones here, not all; method: immunoSEQ multiplex PCR. The profile shows approximately 160,000 clones, around 84% of them singletons. The sample in question was peripheral blood mononuclear cells (PBMCs), obtained before the second cycle of nivolumab. The receptors here all came from a human donor with classical Hodgkin lymphoma.

The chain joins TRBV6-6 to TRBJ2-5; TRBD1 agrees at 7 bases. The germline V gene has CDR1 MNHNY and CDR2 SVGAGI (reference sequence). V was pared by 4 bases and J by 6 bases, with 5 bases of the junction left unmatched. The CDR3 covers 13 residues. CDR3 DNA: TGTGCCAGCAGTTTCCGGGACAGCAAGACCCAGTACTTC. Its translation: CASSFRDSKTQYF.

This chain connects TRBV6-6 to TRBJ2-6; no reliable D call. Trimming removed 0 bases at V and 4 bases at J, with 4 bases between. This CDR3 has 14 amino acids. Germline V gene sequence: CDR1 MNHNY, CDR2 SVGAGI (reference sequence). The CDR3 sequence: CASSYSGGANVLTF. The CDR3 region has the DNA TGTGCCAGCAGTTACTCGGGCGGGGCCAACGTCCTGACTTTC.

This clone was detected ten times or more. The same CDR3 can be traced to other DNA sequences in this sample. The V gene is TRBV4-3, the J gene TRBJ1-4; weak D call: TRBD1 (6 bases). V lost 0 bases to trimming and J lost 5 bases, with 13 bases between them. Germline CDR1 and CDR2: LGHNA and YSLEER. CDR3 length equals 16 residues. The DNA for the CDR3 is TGCGCCAGCAGCCAAGATCGGGGGCAGTCAAATGAAAAACTGTTTTTT. Amino acids: CASSQDRGQSNEKLFF.

The gene calls are TRBV29-1 and TRBJ2-5; 10 nucleotides agree with TRBD1. This CDR3 region has 13 residues. The junction had 6 bases not matched to a gene; V was cut back by 7 bases and J by 4 bases. Looked up from germline, CDR1 is SQVTM and CDR2 is ANQGSEA. The CDR3 sequence: CSGRTGGRETQYF. DNA of the CDR3: TGCAGCGGAAGGACAGGGGGTAGAGAGACCCAGTACTTC.

The chain employs TRBV6-6 and TRBJ2-2; TRBD2 matches 7 bases. Per the germline V gene, CDR1 is MNHNY and CDR2 is SVGAGI (reference sequence). The CDR3 totals 14 residues. The trim removed 4 bases at V and 4 bases at J, leaving 3 bases unmatched. The CDR3 is CASSWGGTTGELFF. Written as DNA, the CDR3 is TGTGCCAGCAGTTGGGGAGGGACCACCGGGGAGCTGTTTTTT.

The rearrangement joins TRBV18 to TRBJ2-5; D unresolved. The V gene's germline CDR1 is KGHSH and CDR2 LQKENI. V was cut by 0 bases and J by 3 bases, with 5 bases left in between. This CDR3 spans 13 amino acids. The CDR3 spells CASSPPSKETQYF. In DNA, the CDR3 is TGTGCCAGCTCACCACCCTCTAAAGAGACCCAGTACTTC.

This clone was recorded a few times. The chain combines TRBV10-3 with TRBJ2-7; 15 bases map to TRBD2. The germline CDR1 and CDR2 sequences are ENHRY and SYGVKD. J gave up 6 bases and V 8 bases, and 5 bases lay outside the gene matches. This CDR3 is built from 14 residues. The CDR3 coding sequence is TGTGCCATCCATTCGGGACTAGCGGGGGGCGAGCAGTACTTC. Translating it yields CAIHSGLAGGEQYF.

In DNA, the CDR3 is TGTGCCAGCAGTGAAGGGGCCGGGGGCTTGGAGACCCAGTACTTC. This sequence encodes CASSEGAGGLETQYF. The chain combines TRBV2 with TRBJ2-5; D is perhaps TRBD1 or TRBD2 (6 bases each). In germline, CDR1 is SNHLY, CDR2 FYNNEI. This CDR3 is built from 15 residues. V lost 1 base to trimming and J lost 5 bases, with 14 bases between them.

The V gene is TRBV7-2, the J gene TRBJ1-2; tentative D call: TRBD1 (5 bases). Germline V lookup: CDR1 SGHTA, CDR2 FQGNSA. V lost 5 bases and J 4 bases, leaving 14 bases between the germline ends. This CDR3 region has 14 residues. The CDR3, as DNA: TGTGCCAGCAGCCCCAGGGATTGGGCCTATGGCTACACCTTC. This sequence encodes CASSPRDWAYGYTF.

The CDR3 DNA is TGTGCCATCAGTGAGTACAGGGAGAACACTGAAGCTTTCTTT. Translated: CAISEYRENTEAFF. This chain uses TRBV10-3 with TRBJ1-1; possible D gene TRBD1, 6 bases. V lost 1 base and J 1 base, leaving 7 bases between the germline ends. This CDR3 is 14 amino acids long. In germline, CDR1 is ENHRY, CDR2 SYGVKD.

The V and J genes are TRBV5-1 and TRBJ2-7, with 11 bases fitting TRBD2. Germline V gene lookup returns CDR1 SGHRS and CDR2 YFSETQ. Trimming took 5 bases from V and 3 from J; bases not matched to a gene: 13. This CDR3 comprises 17 residues. The CDR3 here is CASSFSPAGLADYEQYF. The CDR3 DNA reads TGCGCCAGCAGTTTTTCCCCAGCGGGACTAGCGGACTACGAGCAGTACTTC.

The chain joins TRBV2 to TRBJ2-7; D unclear. Germline loops: CDR1 SNHLY, CDR2 FYNNEI. This CDR3 comprises 14 residues. The ends were cut back, 6 bases at V and 0 bases at J, with 12 bases in the middle. CDR3 nucleotides: TGTGCCAGCAGGTTCACTGGCGTCTCCTACGAGCAGTACTTC. It translates to CASRFTGVSYEQYF.

This rearrangement joins TRBV7-2 to TRBJ1-2; D is unresolved. The germline V gene encodes CDR1 SGHTA and CDR2 FQGNSA. V was pared by 5 bases and J by 3 bases, with 16 bases between. There are 15 residues in the CDR3. The CDR3 region has the DNA TGTGCCAGCAGCCATAGGGTTCCGGACTACTATGGCTACACCTTC. Residues: CASSHRVPDYYGYTF.

This clone was recorded once. The chain employs TRBV11-2 and TRBJ2-2; 7 positions agree with TRBD2. The CDR3 runs 15 residues. V shed 3 bases and J 7 bases; nucleotides not matched to a gene: 8. Germline CDR1 SGHAT, CDR2 FQNNGV. The DNA of the CDR3 is TGTGCCAGCAGCTTTGGGACTATCGGATTCGGGGAGCTGTTTTTT. Protein product: CASSFGTIGFGELFF.